This T cell receptor beta chain came from a study of T-cell reconstitution after alpha-beta-depleted transplantation in children (TCRdb year 2016). Regarding the research as a whole: The study quantitatively tracked T-cell immune reconstitution after TCRalphabeta/CD19-depleted allogeneic hematopoietic cell transplantation in children using TCR repertoire profiling.

Beyond this particular receptor, the publication reports: The apparently early recovery of alphabetaT-cell counts about two months after transplant reportedly depended on only several hundred rapidly expanded clones that came from non-depleted graft cells. In some patients, the high TCRbeta diversity seen at day 60 was put down to recipient T cells and intrathymic progenitors that had survived conditioning. Over the following months the frequencies of hyperexpanded clones went down, and after one year T-cell counts and TCRbeta diversity were mostly credited to newly produced T cells.

CDR3 length: 17 amino acids, cysteine to phenylalanine. The DNA shown is the 51-base CDR3, in frame from base 1. Trimming costs V 0 bases and J 3 bases, and their ends lie 17 bases apart. CDR1 and CDR2 (SEHNR, FQNEAQ) derive from the germline V gene (reference sequence). About this clonotype itself: The antigen it recognizes is unknown. No base quality values were provided; no much bigger clone lies one nucleotide off.

The treatment or condition label here, explained by the study, means: allogeneic hematopoietic cell transplantation with graft depleted of TCRalphabeta T cells and CD19 B cells. The transplant recipients were children given TCRalphabeta/CD19-depleted allogeneic hematopoietic cell grafts. The method was PCR. Sequencer: Illumina HiSeq 2500. TCR libraries were prepared with molecular barcoding, using unique molecular identifiers to normalize TCRbeta repertoire quantification. TCRdb ran its own pipeline on the public reads, namely fastp trimming at Q25 and MiXCR clone calling, and kept in-frame beta chains. Rows are combined by CDR3 protein, so each entry shows the most common genes and DNA. Here the sample has some 200,000 distinct CDR3 sequences; roughly 9.1% occur a single time. The top ten constitute 35% to 40% of the sample.

The chain joins TRBV7-9 to TRBJ2-5; TRBD2 is perhaps the D gene, given 5 matching bases. This specimen was PBMCs, mostly from graft donor cells, taken 360 days after TCRalphabeta/CD19-depleted stem cell transplant. This TCR came from a male patient between 2 and 15 years old who had a stem cell transplant for acute myeloid leukemia, so the T cells may come from the graft donor. Here the CDR3 is given as CASSLANAGTAKETQYF. The base sequence is TGTGCCAGCAGCTTAGCGAATGCGGGTACGGCGAAAGAGACCCAGTACTTC.